This is a list of T cell receptor beta chains from one sample in a study of identical twins. TCRdb fed the 5' RACE reads into MiXCR, producing one record per CDR3 protein. This repertoire shows 420,000 or so distinct CDR3 sequences, approximately 18% found once; its top ten account for 12%. The sample was naive T cells sorted from blood. The receptors were sampled from a man aged 50-60 years in good health. CDR3s leave out the opening cysteine and the closing phenylalanine or tryptophan. A D gene is named only where the DNA matches it firmly.

TRBV12-3/TRBV12-4	TRBD2	TRBJ2-1	ASTGGESSYNEQF
TRBV12-5	.	TRBJ2-6	ASGQTGHFFSGANVLT
TRBV5-1	.	TRBJ2-5	ASSQDGQETQY
TRBV5-1	.	TRBJ2-7	ASSPLALYEQY
TRBV30	TRBD2	TRBJ2-1	AWSSGGVEQF
TRBV10-3	TRBD1	TRBJ2-3	AISGQGSPDTQY
TRBV5-1	TRBD2	TRBJ2-3	ASSTWTSGGRSTQY
TRBV28	TRBD1	TRBJ2-3	ASSGLGTGATDTQY
TRBV5-1	TRBD1	TRBJ2-1	ASSRTGGSLNEQF
TRBV9	TRBD2	TRBJ2-5	ASSPTSGRGETQY
TRBV5-1	.	TRBJ2-1	ASSLVTGLGNEQF
TRBV10-3	TRBD1	TRBJ2-5	AIRTGAGETQY
TRBV9	.	TRBJ1-1	ASSVHLNTEAF
TRBV11-2	.	TRBJ2-7	ASSLVSQMGEQY
TRBV30	.	TRBJ1-5	AWSVGGTSNQPQH
TRBV15	TRBD1	TRBJ2-5	ATSNRQGQETQY
TRBV5-1	.	TRBJ1-4	ASSLAGNNEKLF
TRBV20-1	TRBD1	TRBJ2-7	SARGSGPGQAVTSAYEQY
TRBV20-1	TRBD1	TRBJ2-7	SARAPGTGAYEQY
TRBV5-4	.	TRBJ2-1	ASSSRERGPYNEQF
TRBV20-1	.	TRBJ2-3	SARDHSPAPNTDTQY
TRBV20-1	.	TRBJ1-5	SASLASNQPQH
TRBV5-1	TRBD2	TRBJ2-5	ASSLLPTSGGAGGETQY
TRBV12-3/TRBV12-4	TRBD2	TRBJ2-3	ASSSRRASGSLATQY
TRBV5-1	.	TRBJ2-5	ASRLGQETQY
TRBV15	.	TRBJ2-5	ATSGPGSQETQY
TRBV6-2/TRBV6-3	TRBD2	TRBJ2-1	ASRRMTSRSYNEQF
TRBV12-3/TRBV12-4	TRBD2	TRBJ2-3	ASSLLAGGADTQY
TRBV5-6	.	TRBJ2-1	ASSLGTVNNEQF
TRBV10-3	.	TRBJ2-7	AISETSSYEQY
TRBV7-9	.	TRBJ2-7	ASSLGVQGRSYEQY
TRBV5-1	.	TRBJ1-6	ASSLDGGSNSPLH
TRBV27	.	TRBJ1-5	ASSFWGQPQH
TRBV12-3/TRBV12-4	TRBD1	TRBJ2-7	ASSSLRTGTYEQY
TRBV6-2/TRBV6-3	.	TRBJ2-7	ASTMFPDEQY
TRBV27	TRBD2	TRBJ2-3	ASSFLAGGPLPTDTQY
TRBV4-3	TRBD2	TRBJ2-2	ASSQEASGRAVTGELF
TRBV6-6	.	TRBJ1-1	ASSYGDREAF
TRBV7-9	.	TRBJ2-2	ASSLALGSGELF
TRBV7-9	.	TRBJ1-3	ASSRRRELSGNTIY
TRBV2	TRBD2	TRBJ2-3	ASTGGSYTDTQY
TRBV7-8	.	TRBJ2-4	ASSFPSNIQY
TRBV4-1	.	TRBJ2-2	ASSQGILNTGELF
TRBV9	TRBD1	TRBJ1-1	ASSYTGDNTEAF
TRBV6-1	TRBD1	TRBJ1-2	ASIGGQGVHGYT
TRBV4-1	TRBD2	TRBJ2-7	ASSPGLASDEQY
TRBV5-1	.	TRBJ2-7	ASSLGTQGHEQY
TRBV7-8	.	TRBJ1-4	ASSASLVEEKLF
TRBV28	.	TRBJ2-5	ASSPLSSVETQY
TRBV10-3	TRBD2	TRBJ2-3	AIKRNSGKQSTDTQY
TRBV5-6	.	TRBJ2-7	ASSSRTPSRSEQY
TRBV27	TRBD2	TRBJ2-1	ASSLWPGTTNEQF
TRBV29-1	TRBD1	TRBJ1-2	SVRTGLSNYGYT
TRBV19	TRBD1	TRBJ2-3	ASSIGDRIYTDTQY
TRBV9	TRBD1	TRBJ2-1	ASSGRQGASYNEQF
TRBV18	.	TRBJ2-7	ASSPPDTAYEQY
TRBV11-2	.	TRBJ2-3	ASSSVKGRTDTQY
TRBV7-9	.	TRBJ2-1	AGGQAGANEQF
TRBV6-2/TRBV6-3	TRBD2	TRBJ2-1	ASSYASGRPYNEQF